Reported below is one T cell receptor (beta chain). The antigen is undetermined. This sample is drawn from a study of cytomegalovirus exposure and HLA in healthy donors. Whole-study context: Around 77 million unique TCRs from HLA-typed donors made up an early data release. The study's findings and limits: It was reported that the classifier diagnosed cytomegalovirus status with high specificity and sensitivity in both the original and validation cohorts. Later analysis suggested most CMV-associated TCR beta chains were HLA-restricted. Reports indicate that TCR beta sequences accurately predicted the HLA-A and HLA-B alleles of most subjects.

CDR3 length equals 17 residues. V lost 1 base and J lost 5; bases outside the gene matches: 8. Germline V gene data show CDR1 as SGHVS and CDR2 as FNYEAQ. The primer mix had 60 Vbeta and 13 Jbeta primers. Generated by immunoSEQ multiplex PCR, the TCRdb table keeps only in-frame clones and is missing some. The table records 90,000 to 120,000 clones, roughly 72% of them present only once. The sequence came from a man aged 30 to 45 in good health and CMV-seronegative. Sequencing was performed on PBMCs. This chain joins TRBV7-6 and TRBJ2-5, with 12 positions matching TRBD2. As DNA, the CDR3 is TGTGCCAGCAGCTTAGTCCTAGCGGGAGGGCCCACTGAGACCCAGTACTTC. This gives the protein CASSLVLAGGPTETQYF.